The 8 T cell receptor beta chains listed next were all sequenced from one sample in a study of T cell clonotyping in hematopoietic cell transplantation. The table came from immunoSEQ multiplex PCR; TCRdb's copy has only in-frame clones and leaves some out. The top ten hold about 11% of the sample, which has under 30,000 clones, around nine tenths seen once. Specimen: PBMCs, collected 100 days after allogeneic stem cell transplant. Receptors were obtained from a female patient in her 50s who had an allogeneic stem cell transplant from a related donor, so the T cells may come from the graft donor. Some clones in this sample may be carry-over from other donors' samples.

The chain links TRBV5-1 to TRBJ1-1; D is unresolved. Deletions cut 0 bases from V and 5 bases from J, with 11 bases between. The germline CDR1 and CDR2 sequences are SGHRS and YFSETQ. The CDR3 runs to 14 residues. Here the CDR3 DNA reads TGCGCCAGCAGCTTGGACCCAGCGGGAACTGAAGCTTTCTTT. It translates to CASSLDPAGTEAFF.

V usage is TRBV19 and J usage is TRBJ1-1, with no clear D. This CDR3 is 12 amino acids long. V dropped 3 bases and J dropped 7 bases, with 9 bases sitting between them. Germline V lookup: CDR1 LNHDA, CDR2 SQIVND (reference sequence). The CDR3 DNA follows: TGTGCCAGTAGTATCGGTCTGCTTGAAGCTTTCTTT. This encodes CASSIGLLEAFF.

The chain combines TRBV6-6 with TRBJ1-4; D call uncertain. Per germline, CDR1 MNHNY and CDR2 SVGAGI (reference sequence). The CDR3 contains 14 residues. Trimming removed 2 bases from V and 6 bases from J, with 10 bases in between. CDR3 amino acids: CASSYRVEDEKLFF. Written as DNA, the CDR3 is TGTGCCAGCAGTTACAGGGTGGAAGATGAAAAACTGTTTTTT.

The chain carries TRBV11-3 and TRBJ1-2; the D gene is possibly TRBD1 (6 bases). Germline V gene sequence: CDR1 SGHNT, CDR2 YENEEA. The CDR3 totals 13 residues. Trimming cost V 10 bases and J 4 bases, with 16 bases left between them. The DNA for the CDR3 is TGTGCCACCGGGGGGGCAGCCTCCTATGGCTACACCTTC. Translation gives CATGGAASYGYTF.

The chain is built from TRBV19 and TRBJ2-7; 9 nucleotides match TRBD2. V was pared by 4 bases and J by 4 bases, with 20 bases of the junction left unmatched. The germline CDR1 and CDR2 sequences are LNHDA and SQIVND (reference sequence). This CDR3 has 19 residues. CDR3 loop: CASSTRRASGATGPYEQYF. The CDR3, as DNA: TGTGCCAGTAGTACACGACGGGCTAGCGGGGCAACCGGACCTTACGAGCAGTACTTC.

The V and J genes are TRBV18 and TRBJ1-1; no clear D gene. CDR1 is KGHSH and CDR2 is LQKENI in the germline V gene. V was pared by 5 bases and J by 3 bases, with 7 bases between. The length of the CDR3 is 12 residues. The chain's CDR3 is CASSERDTEAFF. DNA for the CDR3: TGTGCCAGCTCAGAACGAGACACTGAAGCTTTCTTT.

This rearrangement joins TRBV13 to TRBJ1-1; D gene ambiguous. The CDR3 is 13 amino acids. V lost 5 bases to trimming and J lost 1 base, with 8 bases between them. Germline V gene sequence: CDR1 PRHDT, CDR2 FYEKMQ (reference sequence). Written as DNA, the CDR3 is TGTGCCAGCAGCGGGCCAGAGAACACTGAAGCTTTCTTT. It is translated as CASSGPENTEAFF.

The chain carries TRBV7-2 and TRBJ2-1; 8 nucleotides match TRBD2. Trimming took 4 bases from V and 1 from J; bases not matched to a gene: 12. Looked up from germline, CDR1 is SGHTA and CDR2 is FQGNSA. This CDR3 contains 18 residues. CDR3 nucleotides: TGTGCCAGCAGCTCCAGAGGTCGGTCGGGGGGGTCCTACAATGAGCAGTTCTTC. This translates into CASSSRGRSGGSYNEQFF.